The next 21 T cell receptor beta chains were all read from a single sample in a study of human T cells and chemical hapten exposure (dated by TCRdb to about 2021). To prepare the library, RACE was applied. Reads for this sample came from a NextSeq 500. The public reads were reanalyzed by TCRdb: fastp trimming at Q25, MiXCR alignment, in-frame beta chains only. Each CDR3 protein appears once, grouped with its most common genes and DNA. A total of tens of thousands of distinct CDR3 sequences appear in this sample, about 8.7% of them only once. The ten largest clones add up to around 3% of the sample. In light of the paper, this sample's time point label describes: healthy volunteer bleed at 2 weeks. Total RNA was isolated from unfractionated whole blood collected in Tempus Blood RNA tubes. Sequencing was performed on whole blood. All receptors come from a female donor in good health. Some clones in this sample may be carry-over from other donors' samples.

This clonotype was recorded at least ten times. V usage is TRBV29-1 and J usage is TRBJ2-1; the match to TRBD1 covers 9 bases. The germline V gene encodes CDR1 SQVTM and CDR2 ANQGSEA. CDR3 length: 15 residues. Germline trimming cut 5 bases from V and 4 bases from J; bases unmatched to any gene: 9. DNA for the CDR3: TGCAGCGTTAACGGGGGACAGGGTTTTTACAATGAGCAGTTCTTC. As protein: CSVNGGQGFYNEQFF.

The chain employs TRBV5-6 and TRBJ2-3; D may be TRBD1 (6 bases). CDR3 length: 12 amino acids. Germline V gives CDR1 SGHDT, CDR2 YYEEEE. The V and J ends lost 3 bases and 7 bases respectively, with 9 bases between them. The CDR3, as DNA: TGTGCCAGCAGCTGGACAGTCAATACGCAGTATTTT. As protein: CASSWTVNTQYF.

The chain employs TRBV24-1 and TRBJ2-2; D is unclear. Per germline, CDR1 KGHDR and CDR2 SFDVKD. The ends were cut back, 4 bases at V and 7 bases at J, with 12 bases in the middle. The CDR3 is made up of 14 amino acids. CDR3 nucleotides: TGTGCCACCAGTGACTCTCACCGAGTCGGGGAGCTGTTTTTT. Protein product: CATSDSHRVGELFF.

This chain uses TRBV28 with TRBJ2-6; tentatively, D is TRBD1 (6 bases). V lost 6 bases, J lost 5 bases, and 17 bases lay in between. The CDR3 loop spans 16 amino acids. Germline loops: CDR1 MDHEN, CDR2 SYDVKM. The CDR3 bases are TGTGCCAGCAGCCGTACAGGGATCAGACGGGCCAACGTCCTGACTTTC. Its protein product is CASSRTGIRRANVLTF.

This clonotype was seen repeatedly, ten times or more. The rearrangement uses TRBV5-1 and TRBJ2-1, with D perhaps TRBD1 or TRBD2 (6 bases each). The CDR3 has 16 amino acids. Trimming took 4 bases from V and 3 from J, leaving 17 bases between them. Germline CDR1 SGHRS, CDR2 YFSETQ. CDR3: CASSLRTGADYNEQFF. The DNA of the CDR3 is TGCGCCAGCAGCCTGAGGACGGGGGCGGACTACAATGAGCAGTTCTTC.

This clonotype has at least ten counts. The chain is built from TRBV20-1 and TRBJ2-3; 9 bases are shared with TRBD1. CDR3 size: 14 residues. CDR1 and CDR2 from the germline V gene are DFQATT and SNEGSKA (reference sequence). V lost 6 bases, J lost 3 bases, and 7 bases stayed unmatched. The CDR3 loop reads CSAWDRAETDTQYF. In nucleotides, the CDR3 is TGCAGTGCCTGGGACAGGGCCGAGACAGATACGCAGTATTTT.

The table lists this clonotype with a few counts. The V and J genes are TRBV12-3 or TRBV12-4 and TRBJ1-2; 7 bases are shared with TRBD1. The trim removed 5 bases at V and 3 bases at J, leaving 9 bases unmatched. This CDR3 spans 15 amino acids. DNA for the CDR3: TGTGCCAGCAGTCCAGTCCGCAGGGGGGACTATGGCTACACCTTC. Translated: CASSPVRRGDYGYTF.

This clonotype was seen repeatedly, ten times or more. J is TRBJ2-3 and V is TRBV29-1; D unresolved. V dropped 4 bases and J dropped 1 base, with 12 bases sitting between them. The germline CDR1 and CDR2 sequences are SQVTM and ANQGSEA. This CDR3 has 14 residues. DNA of the CDR3: TGCAGCGTTGGATCGGGTTTTCGCACAGATACGCAGTATTTT. Amino acid sequence: CSVGSGFRTDTQYF.

This clonotype turned up a few times. The rearrangement uses TRBV30 and TRBJ2-3; 10 bases line up with TRBD2. This CDR3 has 14 residues. Per the germline V gene, CDR1 is GTSNPN and CDR2 is SVGIG (reference sequence). Trimming at V came to 0 bases and at J to 4 bases, leaving 1 base not matched to a gene. For the CDR3, the DNA is TGTGCCTGGAGTGTAAGCGGGAGGGCAGATACGCAGTATTTT. It specifies CAWSVSGRADTQYF.

This clonotype occurred a few times. The rearrangement joins TRBV4-2 to TRBJ2-3; 9 nucleotides line up with TRBD2. Trimming removed 0 bases from V and 2 bases from J; junction bases left unmatched: 12. The germline gives CDR1 LGHNA, CDR2 YNFKEQ. This CDR3 is 19 amino acids long. The CDR3 is CASSQDFGSSSGITDTQYF. As DNA, the CDR3 is TGTGCCAGCAGCCAAGATTTTGGTTCGTCTAGCGGGATCACAGATACGCAGTATTTT.

Ten or more counts support this clonotype. This rearrangement joins TRBV9 to TRBJ2-3, with TRBD2 as a possible D gene (6 bases). V was trimmed by 2 bases and J by 3 bases, leaving 13 bases between them. Germline loops: CDR1 SGDLS, CDR2 YYNGEE. The CDR3 extends over 15 amino acids. CDR3 sequence (DNA): TGTGCCAGCAGCGTGACTAGTATGAAGACAGATACGCAGTATTTT. Translating gives CASSVTSMKTDTQYF.

This clonotype was seen ten or more times. The chain combines TRBV27 with TRBJ2-7; the match to TRBD1 covers 7 bases. V was pared by 1 base and J by 0 bases, with 3 bases of the junction left unmatched. The germline gives CDR1 MNHEY, CDR2 SMNVEV (reference sequence). The CDR3 runs 15 residues. As DNA, the CDR3 is TGTGCCAGCAGTTTATGGGACAGTAACTCCTACGAGCAGTACTTC. It codes for CASSLWDSNSYEQYF.

The chain couples TRBV28 to TRBJ2-7; tentatively, D is TRBD1 or TRBD2 (5 bases each). The CDR3 covers 15 residues. Germline CDR1 reads MDHEN; CDR2 reads SYDVKM. Trimming pared 5 bases from V and 2 bases from J, leaving 16 bases between. This CDR3 is CASSQHGTATYEQYF. As DNA, the CDR3 is TGTGCCAGCAGTCAACACGGGACGGCTACCTACGAGCAGTACTTC.

This clonotype has only a few counts. CDR3 sequence: CASSSTGGTSGSPNTGELFF. CDR3 nucleotide sequence: TGTGCCAGCAGCTCGACTGGAGGGACTAGCGGGAGCCCGAACACCGGGGAGCTGTTTTTT. The rearrangement links TRBV5-6 to TRBJ2-2; 14 bases agree with TRBD2. Looked up from germline, CDR1 is SGHDT and CDR2 is YYEEEE. Trimming cost V 3 bases and J 0 bases; bases outside gene matches: 10. There are 20 residues in the CDR3.

J is TRBJ1-5 and V is TRBV28; 8 nucleotides agree with TRBD1. Trimming cost V 3 bases and J 7 bases; bases outside gene matches: 8. Germline loops: CDR1 MDHEN, CDR2 SYDVKM. The CDR3 runs 15 residues. The CDR3 DNA reads TGTGCCAGCAGTTTCGACAGGGGCTCAGGACAGCCCCAGCATTTT. Protein product: CASSFDRGSGQPQHF.

The rearrangement links TRBV29-1 to TRBJ2-3; 9 nucleotides align to TRBD1. There are 15 residues in the CDR3. Germline-derived CDR1 and CDR2 are SQVTM and ANQGSEA. Trimming cost V 6 bases and J 2 bases; bases outside gene matches: 9. The CDR3 DNA reads as TGCAGCGTACCTAGGACAGGGGACCTCACAGATACGCAGTATTTT. Translating gives CSVPRTGDLTDTQYF.

In its sample, this clonotype was seen many times. This rearrangement joins TRBV30 to TRBJ1-2; TRBD1 aligns across 10 bases. Trimming took 5 bases from V and 6 from J; bases not matched to a gene: 15. This CDR3 contains 16 residues. The V gene's germline CDR1 is GTSNPN and CDR2 SVGIG (reference sequence). In DNA, the CDR3 is TGTGCCTGGCAACACCGGGACAGGGGAGTAAATCATGGCTACACCTTC. Translating gives CAWQHRDRGVNHGYTF.

The V and J genes are TRBV28 and TRBJ2-3; 7 bases agree with TRBD1. CDR1 and CDR2 (germline): MDHEN, SYDVKM. Trimming cost V 4 bases and J 3 bases; bases outside gene matches: 7. The CDR3 runs to 15 residues. The CDR3 loop is CASSSTGDRTDTQYF. The DNA for the CDR3 is TGTGCCAGCAGTTCAACAGGGGATCGGACAGATACGCAGTATTTT.

The chain links TRBV3-1 to TRBJ2-7, with TRBD2 as a possible D gene (5 bases). The germline gives CDR1 LGHDT, CDR2 YNNKEL (reference sequence). Deletions cut 1 base from V and 7 bases from J, with 14 bases between. CDR3 length: 14 amino acids. Written as DNA, the CDR3 is TGTGCCAGCAGCCAAGTTGGGCAGACGGGAGAGCAGTACTTC. It yields the protein CASSQVGQTGEQYF.

This clonotype was detected many times. The chain combines TRBV20-1 with TRBJ2-7; the match to TRBD2 covers 9 bases. The ends lost 4 bases at V and 3 bases at J; junction bases unmatched: 7. This CDR3 has 14 residues. CDR1 is DFQATT and CDR2 is SNEGSKA in the germline V gene (reference sequence). CDR3 loop: CSATGLAKIYEQYF. The CDR3 region has the DNA TGCAGTGCTACAGGACTAGCGAAGATCTACGAGCAGTACTTC.

This clonotype was seen more than once but under ten times. The chain carries TRBV25-1 and TRBJ1-1, with TRBD1 as a possible D gene (5 bases). This CDR3 is 15 amino acids long. V was shortened by 1 base and J by 4 bases, with 13 bases between the two germline ends. Germline-derived CDR1 and CDR2 are MGHDK and SYGVNS. The CDR3 DNA sequence: TGTGCCAGCAGTGAATTGAGGGGCTCGAGCACTGAAGCTTTCTTT. Translating gives CASSELRGSSTEAFF.